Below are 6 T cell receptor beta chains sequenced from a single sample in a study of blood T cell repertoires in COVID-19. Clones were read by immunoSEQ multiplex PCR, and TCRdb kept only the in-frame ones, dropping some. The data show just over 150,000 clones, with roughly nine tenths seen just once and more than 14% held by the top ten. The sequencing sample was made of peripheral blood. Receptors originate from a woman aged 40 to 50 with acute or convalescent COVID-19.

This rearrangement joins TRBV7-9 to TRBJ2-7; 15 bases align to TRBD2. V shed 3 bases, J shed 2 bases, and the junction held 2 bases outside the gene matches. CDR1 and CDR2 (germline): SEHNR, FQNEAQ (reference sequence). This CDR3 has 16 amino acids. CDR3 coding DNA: TGTGCCAGCAGCTTCAGGACTAGCGGGAGGGCCTACGAGCAGTACTTC. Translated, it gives CASSFRTSGRAYEQYF.

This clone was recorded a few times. Written as DNA, the CDR3 is TGTGCCAGCCATCCGACCGGCCAGGCTATTTATGGCTACACCTTC. Encoded protein: CASHPTGQAIYGYTF. This chain joins TRBV28 and TRBJ1-2; no firm D call. V was clipped by 8 bases and J by 5 bases, with 21 bases between them. This CDR3 has 15 amino acids. Per germline, CDR1 MDHEN and CDR2 SYDVKM.

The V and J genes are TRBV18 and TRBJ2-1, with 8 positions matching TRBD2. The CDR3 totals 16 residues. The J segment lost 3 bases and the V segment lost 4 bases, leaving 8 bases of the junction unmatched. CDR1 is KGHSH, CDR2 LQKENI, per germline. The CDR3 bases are TGTGCCAGCTCACTGCAAGGCGCGGGAGGCTACAATGAGCAGTTCTTC. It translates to CASSLQGAGGYNEQFF.

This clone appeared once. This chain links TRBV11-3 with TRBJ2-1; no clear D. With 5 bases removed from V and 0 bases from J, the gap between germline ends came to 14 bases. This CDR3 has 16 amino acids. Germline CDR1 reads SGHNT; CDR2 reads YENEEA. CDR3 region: CASSPVSRSSYNEQFF. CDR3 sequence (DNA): TGTGCCAGCAGCCCCGTGAGTAGGAGCTCCTACAATGAGCAGTTCTTC.

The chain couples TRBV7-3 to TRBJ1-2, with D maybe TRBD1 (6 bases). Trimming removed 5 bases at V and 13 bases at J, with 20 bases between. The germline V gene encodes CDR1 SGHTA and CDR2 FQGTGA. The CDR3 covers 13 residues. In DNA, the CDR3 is TGTGCCAGCAGCCCAGGGCGAGGGGGGGCGCCCACCTTC. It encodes CASSPGRGGAPTF.

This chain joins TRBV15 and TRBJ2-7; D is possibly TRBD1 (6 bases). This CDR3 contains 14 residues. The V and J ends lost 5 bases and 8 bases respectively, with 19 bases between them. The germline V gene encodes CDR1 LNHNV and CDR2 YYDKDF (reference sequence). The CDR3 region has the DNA TGTGCCACCAGCGAGTCAGGGGTGGGTTACAAGCAGTACTTC. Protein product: CATSESGVGYKQYF. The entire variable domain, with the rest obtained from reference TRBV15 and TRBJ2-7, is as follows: DAMVIQNPRYQVTQFGKPVTLSCSQTLNHNVMYWYQQKSSQAPKLLFHYYDKDFNNEADTPDNFQSRRPNTSFCFLDIRSPGLGDTAMYLCATSESGVGYKQYFGPGTRLTVT.